These T cell receptor beta chains were read from a single sample in a study of shared clonotypes between healthy human individuals. Sequenced by immunoSEQ multiplex PCR; TCRdb stores in-frame clones only, minus some. Here the sample spans about 2.4 million clones, over 85% being singletons. Sample: naive CD4+ T cells from PBMCs. The receptor source for this set is a young man in good health. Some clones in this sample may be carry-over from other donors' samples. CDR3s include the opening cysteine and the closing phenylalanine or tryptophan. Each record gives: V gene, CDR3 length, D gene, clone size, J gene, CDR3 protein, CDR3 DNA. A D gene is named only where the DNA matches it firmly. Clone size is given for some rows only: seen once, a few or many times, or a class if the clone is expanded.

V gene: TRBV7-9; CDR3 length: 14; D gene: .; clone size: .; J gene: TRBJ2-7; CDR3 protein: CASSLVQGSYEQYF; CDR3 DNA: TGTGCCAGCAGCTTAGTTCAGGGGTCCTACGAGCAGTACTTC
V gene: TRBV5-1; CDR3 length: 15; D gene: .; clone size: .; J gene: TRBJ2-1; CDR3 protein: CASTPVGGSYNEQFF; CDR3 DNA: TGCGCCAGCACACCCGTTGGCGGGTCCTACAATGAGCAGTTCTTC
V gene: TRBV10-2; CDR3 length: 16; D gene: .; clone size: .; J gene: TRBJ1-5; CDR3 protein: CASSTRGAGVNQPQHF; CDR3 DNA: TGCGCCAGCAGTACCCGGGGGGCAGGGGTCAATCAGCCCCAGCATTTT
V gene: TRBV7-9; CDR3 length: 13; D gene: .; clone size: .; J gene: TRBJ1-1; CDR3 protein: CASSLVEGLEAFF; CDR3 DNA: TGTGCCAGCAGCTTAGTTGAGGGGCTTGAAGCTTTCTTT
V gene: TRBV5-1; CDR3 length: 15; D gene: TRBD1; clone size: once; J gene: TRBJ1-1; CDR3 protein: CASSLGGQGGTEAFF; CDR3 DNA: TGCGCCAGCAGCTTGGGCGGACAGGGGGGCACTGAAGCTTTCTTT
V gene: TRBV19; CDR3 length: 16; D gene: TRBD1; clone size: once; J gene: TRBJ1-2; CDR3 protein: CASAPPRDRGDYGYTF; CDR3 DNA: TGTGCCAGTGCTCCTCCCCGGGACAGGGGAGATTATGGCTACACCTTC
V gene: TRBV6-1; CDR3 length: 17; D gene: .; clone size: .; J gene: TRBJ2-1; CDR3 protein: CASSGQGGGTTYNEQFF; CDR3 DNA: TGTGCCAGCAGTGGCCAGGGGGGCGGGACTACCTACAATGAGCAGTTCTTC
V gene: TRBV15; CDR3 length: 13; D gene: .; clone size: .; J gene: TRBJ2-5; CDR3 protein: CATSRGAVETQYF; CDR3 DNA: TGTGCCACCAGCAGAGGGGCGGTCGAGACCCAGTACTTC
V gene: TRBV6-5; CDR3 length: 14; D gene: TRBD2; clone size: .; J gene: TRBJ2-7; CDR3 protein: CASSYGGGRGEQYF; CDR3 DNA: TGTGCCAGCAGTTACGGTGGCGGGAGGGGTGAGCAGTACTTC
V gene: TRBV7-3; CDR3 length: 13; D gene: .; clone size: .; J gene: TRBJ2-3; CDR3 protein: CASSLQESDTQYF; CDR3 DNA: TGTGCCAGCAGCTTACAAGAGTCAGATACGCAGTATTTT
V gene: TRBV6-5; CDR3 length: 13; D gene: TRBD1; clone size: .; J gene: TRBJ2-5; CDR3 protein: CASSGPGQPSKYF; CDR3 DNA: TGTGCCAGCAGTGGGCCGGGACAGCCGTCCAAATACTTC
V gene: TRBV21-1; CDR3 length: 14; D gene: .; clone size: .; J gene: TRBJ2-5; CDR3 protein: CASSKRGHLETQYF; CDR3 DNA: TGTGCCAGCAGCAAAAGGGGCCACTTAGAGACCCAGTACTTC
V gene: TRBV19; CDR3 length: 15; D gene: TRBD2; clone size: .; J gene: TRBJ2-7; CDR3 protein: CASSITSSGVYEQYF; CDR3 DNA: TGTGCCAGTAGTATAACGTCTAGCGGGGTCTACGAGCAGTACTTC
V gene: TRBV11-2; CDR3 length: 13; D gene: .; clone size: .; J gene: TRBJ2-5; CDR3 protein: CASSLDLAETQYF; CDR3 DNA: TGTGCCAGCAGCTTAGATCTAGCGGAGACCCAGTACTTC
V gene: TRBV6-1; CDR3 length: 13; D gene: TRBD1; clone size: .; J gene: TRBJ1-2; CDR3 protein: CASRQGAGYGYTF; CDR3 DNA: TGTGCCAGCCGACAGGGGGCTGGGTATGGCTACACCTTC
V gene: TRBV28; CDR3 length: 14; D gene: .; clone size: .; J gene: TRBJ1-1; CDR3 protein: CASSQTGGRTEAFF; CDR3 DNA: TGTGCCAGCAGTCAGACGGGGGGCCGCACTGAAGCTTTCTTT
V gene: TRBV11-2; CDR3 length: 14; D gene: TRBD1; clone size: .; J gene: TRBJ2-7; CDR3 protein: CASSFGTEGHEQYF; CDR3 DNA: TGTGCCAGCAGCTTCGGGACAGAAGGACACGAGCAGTACTTC
V gene: TRBV7-9; CDR3 length: 18; D gene: TRBD2; clone size: .; J gene: TRBJ2-2; CDR3 protein: CASSTGLAGGPHTGELFF; CDR3 DNA: TGTGCCAGCAGCACAGGACTAGCGGGAGGGCCTCACACCGGGGAGCTGTTTTTT
V gene: TRBV15; CDR3 length: 17; D gene: TRBD2; clone size: .; J gene: TRBJ2-5; CDR3 protein: CATSRGASGRAQETQYF; CDR3 DNA: TGTGCCACCAGCAGAGGGGCTAGCGGGAGGGCACAAGAGACCCAGTACTTC
V gene: TRBV11-3; CDR3 length: 13; D gene: .; clone size: .; J gene: TRBJ1-1; CDR3 protein: CASSLSGNTEAFF; CDR3 DNA: TGTGCCAGCAGCTTATCTGGGAACACTGAAGCTTTCTTT
V gene: TRBV28; CDR3 length: 15; D gene: .; clone size: .; J gene: TRBJ1-2; CDR3 protein: CASSLYRGGNYGYTF; CDR3 DNA: TGTGCCAGCAGTTTATACCGGGGAGGTAACTATGGCTACACCTTC
V gene: TRBV18; CDR3 length: 13; D gene: .; clone size: .; J gene: TRBJ1-1; CDR3 protein: CASSPGRGSEAFF; CDR3 DNA: TGTGCCAGCTCACCAGGCCGGGGCTCTGAAGCTTTCTTT
V gene: TRBV13; CDR3 length: 14; D gene: .; clone size: .; J gene: TRBJ2-7; CDR3 protein: CASSPSQGTYEQYF; CDR3 DNA: TGTGCCAGCAGCCCCTCACAAGGGACCTACGAGCAGTACTTC
V gene: TRBV5-4; CDR3 length: 12; D gene: .; clone size: .; J gene: TRBJ2-7; CDR3 protein: CASSSSSYEQYF; CDR3 DNA: TGTGCCAGCAGCTCATCAAGCTACGAGCAGTACTTC
V gene: TRBV10-3; CDR3 length: 16; D gene: TRBD2; clone size: .; J gene: TRBJ2-3; CDR3 protein: CAIRKRAAEGGDTQYF; CDR3 DNA: TGTGCCATCCGTAAGAGGGCCGCGGAGGGAGGGGATACGCAGTATTTT